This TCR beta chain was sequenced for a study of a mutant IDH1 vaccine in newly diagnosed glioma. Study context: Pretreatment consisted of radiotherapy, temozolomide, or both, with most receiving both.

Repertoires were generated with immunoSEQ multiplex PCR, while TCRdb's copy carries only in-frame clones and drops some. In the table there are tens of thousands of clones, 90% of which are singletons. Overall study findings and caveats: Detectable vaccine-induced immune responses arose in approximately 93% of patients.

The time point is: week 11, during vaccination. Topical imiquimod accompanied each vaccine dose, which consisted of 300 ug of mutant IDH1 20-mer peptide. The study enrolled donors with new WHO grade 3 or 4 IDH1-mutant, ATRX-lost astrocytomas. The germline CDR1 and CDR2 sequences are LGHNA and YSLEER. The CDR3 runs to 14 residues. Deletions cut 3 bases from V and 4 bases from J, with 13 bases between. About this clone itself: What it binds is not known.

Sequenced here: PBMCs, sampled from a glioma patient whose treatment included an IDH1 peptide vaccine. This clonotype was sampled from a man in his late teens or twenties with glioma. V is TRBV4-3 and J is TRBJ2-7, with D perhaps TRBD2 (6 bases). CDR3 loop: CASSQGLGPYEQYF. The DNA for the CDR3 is TGCGCCAGCAGCCAGGGACTTGGCCCGTACGAGCAGTACTTC.